These 19 T cell receptor beta chains were all obtained from the same sample, sequenced in a study of T cells in women clearing cervical HPV infection. Profiled with immunoSEQ multiplex PCR; TCRdb holds only in-frame clones, not every one. Its listing shows tens of thousands of clones. Sequencing was carried out using blood buffy coat. The receptors stem from a woman aged 18 to 75 with a cervical HPV16 infection that either progressed to CIN3+ or cleared (not recorded which).

Partial CDR3 DNA: TGTGCCAGCAGCCAAAATGACAGGGTCACTGAA. This encodes CASSQNDRVTE. In full, the CDR3 is CASSQNDRVTEAFF. The chain joins TRBV14 to TRBJ1-1, with 7 bases matching TRBD1. The read terminates 3 residues ahead of where the CDR3 ends, so the germline J gene completes it. The J segment lost 4 bases and the V segment lost 2 bases, leaving 4 bases of the junction unmatched. The length of the CDR3 is 14 residues. CDR1 and CDR2 from the germline V gene are SGHDN and FVKESK.

Comments on this clone: Sequencing ends 3 residues short of the CDR3 end; the germline J gene provides the rest. The chain is built from TRBV5-1 and TRBJ2-3; 7 nucleotides align to TRBD2. Trimming took 0 bases from V and 2 from J; bases not matched to a gene: 9. The CDR3 is 17 residues long. Germline V CDR1 and CDR2: SGHRS, YFSETQ. The DNA read from the CDR3 is TGCGCCAGCAGCTTGGTGCGGGCGGGGGAGCTCACAGATACG. Translation gives CASSLVRAGELTDT. The entire CDR3 reads CASSLVRAGELTDTQYF.

Concerning this clone itself: The read stops 3 residues short of the end of the CDR3; the missing end is completed from the germline J gene. The chain has TRBV5-4 and TRBJ1-1; D gene unclear. Germline V gives CDR1 SGHNT, CDR2 YYREEE (reference sequence). The CDR3 loop spans 13 amino acids. V was clipped by 4 bases and J by 1 base, with 8 bases between them. The part of the CDR3 DNA that was read is TGTGCCAGCAGCACCCCGGGGAACACTGAA. Amino acid sequence: CASSTPGNTE. The full CDR3 sequence reads CASSTPGNTEAFF.

With regard to this clone: Sequencing ends 3 residues short of the CDR3 end; the germline J gene provides the rest. V gene TRBV19 combines with J gene TRBJ2-2; 7 bases match TRBD1. This CDR3 spans 15 amino acids. Germline loops: CDR1 LNHDA, CDR2 SQIVND (reference sequence). V lost 5 bases to trimming and J lost 1 base; unmatched junction nucleotides: 4. The sequenced part of the CDR3 DNA is TGTGCCAGTAGTGTGAACAGGGGGAACACCGGGGAG. Protein product: CASSVNRGNTGE. The whole CDR3 sequence is CASSVNRGNTGELFF.

For this clone: The read halts 3 residues ahead of the CDR3 end, with the missing end drawn from the germline J gene. The rearrangement links TRBV19 to TRBJ2-4, with TRBD1 identical over 11 bases. Germline loops: CDR1 LNHDA, CDR2 SQIVND (reference sequence). There are 14 residues in the CDR3. Incomplete CDR3 DNA: TGTGCCAGTAGTAGCGGACAGGGGGCCGCGGAT. Translated, it gives CASSSGQGAAD. The entire CDR3 protein is CASSSGQGAADQYF.

This clone is labeled medium-sized based on frequency. The read ends 3 residues shy of where the CDR3 ends; the end is completed using the germline J gene. The chain recombines TRBV6-4 with TRBJ2-2; D remains ambiguous. Trimming removed 5 bases from V and 4 bases from J, with 8 bases in between. Germline CDR1 and CDR2: MRHNA and SNTAGT. The length of the CDR3 is 13 residues. The CDR3 bases that were read are TGTGCCAGCAGTACCGCGTCCACCGGGGAG. It encodes CASSTASTGE. The whole CDR3 region reads CASSTASTGELFF.

The sequenced CDR3 bases are TGTGCCAGCCAAAATAAAATAGAGGGGAGGAATGAG. It specifies CASQNKIEGRNE. The whole CDR3 protein is CASQNKIEGRNEQFF. The V call is TRBV5-4, the J call TRBJ2-1; tentatively, D is TRBD2 (6 bases). The CDR3 goes on 3 residues after the read ends, and that part is filled in from the germline J gene. Germline CDR1 reads SGHNT; CDR2 reads YYREEE (reference sequence). This CDR3 is built from 15 residues. V was shortened by 7 bases and J by 7 bases, with 21 bases between the two germline ends.

Note on this clone: The CDR3 is cut off 3 residues early in the read; its end comes from the germline J gene. The chain is built from TRBV19 and TRBJ2-7, with a weak D call TRBD1 (6 bases). Trimming removed 5 bases at V and 5 bases at J, with 13 bases between. The germline V gene has CDR1 LNHDA and CDR2 SQIVND (reference sequence). This CDR3 has 13 amino acids. The CDR3: CASSLGPGDEQYF. The sequenced CDR3 bases are TGTGCCAGTAGTTTAGGGCCAGGGGACGAG.

Notes on this clone: The read terminates 3 residues before the CDR3 end, so the remaining end is supplied by the germline J gene. The V gene is TRBV5-1, the J gene TRBJ2-3; tentatively, D is TRBD1 (6 bases). This CDR3 has 14 residues. Per the germline V gene, CDR1 is SGHRS and CDR2 is YFSETQ. The ends were cut back, 4 bases at V and 8 bases at J, with 17 bases in the middle. The sequenced CDR3 bases are TGCGCCAGCAGCCCCCACTTGGAACAGGGTACG. This codes for CASSPHLEQGT. The CDR3, in full, reads CASSPHLEQGTQYF.

A remark on this clone: The CDR3 end is not reached by the read, which stops 3 residues before it; the germline J gene fills it in. The chain couples TRBV7-1 to TRBJ2-7; 11 nucleotides match TRBD2. TRBV7-1 is placed among ORFs of uncertain function. CDR3 length: 20 amino acids. V shed 3 bases and J 0 bases; nucleotides not matched to a gene: 16. The DNA read from the CDR3 is TGTGCCAGCAGCTCCAGGACTAGCGGGCTCAAAGTGGGGAGCTCCTACGAG. This encodes CASSSRTSGLKVGSSYE. The full CDR3 is CASSSRTSGLKVGSSYEQYF.

About this clone itself: The read is 3 residues too short to cover the CDR3 end, so that end is filled in from the germline J gene. The chain carries TRBV5-1 and TRBJ2-3; D is uncertain. The V gene lost 4 bases and the J gene lost 0 bases, with 9 bases spanning the gap. The V gene's germline CDR1 is SGHRS and CDR2 YFSETQ. The CDR3 is 14 amino acids. The CDR3 region is CASSPKTSTDTQYF. The CDR3 bases that were read are TGCGCCAGCAGCCCGAAAACTAGCACAGATACG. Using reference TRBV5-1 and TRBJ2-3 for the parts outside the CDR3, the full variable domain is KAGVTQTPRYLIKTRGQQVTLSCSPISGHRSVSWYQQTPGQGLQFLFEYFSETQRNKGNFPGRFSGRQFSNSRSEMNVSTLELGDSALYLCASSPKTSTDTQYFGPGTRLTVL.

As for this clone: The read gets to within 3 residues of the CDR3 end, and the germline J gene fills in the rest. The rearrangement joins TRBV5-4 to TRBJ2-7; 9 bases line up with TRBD1. The CDR3 contains 15 residues. In germline, CDR1 is SGHNT, CDR2 YYREEE (reference sequence). V shed 4 bases, J shed 2 bases, and the junction held 7 bases outside the gene matches. CDR3 bases read: TGTGCCAGCAGCACTCGGGGACAGGGTGCCTACGAG. It yields the protein CASSTRGQGAYE. The complete CDR3 sequence is CASSTRGQGAYEQYF.

About this clone: From the germline J gene comes the end of the CDR3, since the read stops 3 residues before it. The J gene is TRBJ2-5, the V gene TRBV12-3 or TRBV12-4, with D maybe TRBD2 (6 bases). V was trimmed by 6 bases and J by 3 bases, leaving 20 bases between them. The CDR3 extends over 16 amino acids. Incomplete CDR3 DNA: TGTGCCAGCAGCGGGTGGGACTTAGCCGTGGAAGAGACC. Translated, it gives CASSGWDLAVEET. The CDR3 in its entirety is CASSGWDLAVEETQYF.

A remark on this clone: With the read ending 3 residues before the CDR3 end, the germline J gene is used to fill in that end. This chain links TRBV20-1 with TRBJ2-1, with D tentatively TRBD2 (5 bases). Trimming removed 0 bases from V and 8 bases from J, with 17 bases in between. The CDR3 spans 15 residues. CDR1 is DFQATT and CDR2 is SNEGSKA in the germline V gene (reference sequence). This chain's CDR3 is CSARDPRVSTDEQFF. CDR3 bases read: TGCAGTGCTAGAGACCCGAGGGTTTCCACCGATGAG.

Regarding this clone: Read data end 3 residues before the CDR3 end; the end is taken from the germline J gene. The V and J genes are TRBV6-2 or TRBV6-3 and TRBJ2-3; D perhaps matches TRBD2 (5 bases). V was shortened by 2 bases and J by 1 base, with 13 bases between the two germline ends. The germline CDR1 and CDR2 sequences are MNHEY and SVGEGT. This CDR3 region has 16 residues. The CDR3: CASSYKAEAGTDTQYF. The CDR3 bases that were read are TGTGCCAGCAGTTACAAAGCGGAGGCAGGCACAGATACG.

A remark on this clone: One end of the junction fails to match germline, which may point to a read error. The read comes to an end 3 residues before the CDR3 does, leaving the germline J gene to fill in the end. This sequence joins TRBV6-2 or TRBV6-3 and TRBJ2-7; 9 bases map to TRBD1. The CDR3 has 17 amino acids. Germline CDR1 and CDR2: MNHEY and SVGEGT. The CDR3 is CASNYQTATGGRDEQYF. The sequenced CDR3 bases are TGTGCCAGCAATTACCAAACCGCGACAGGGGGTAGAGACGAG.

Notes on this clone: The read ends 3 residues before the CDR3 terminus; that terminus is restored from the germline J gene. The same CDR3 arises from other DNA sequences in this sample as well. The chain couples TRBV7-2 to TRBJ1-2; perhaps TRBD1 as D (6 bases). CDR3 size: 13 residues. CDR1 and CDR2 (germline): SGHTA, FQGNSA. The CDR3 here is CASSPQGRVGYTF. CDR3 bases read: TGTGCCAGCAGCCCGCAGGGGCGGGTGGGC.

In regard to this clone: Read sequence stops 3 residues before the CDR3 end, and the germline J gene provides the missing end. This chain uses TRBV19 with TRBJ1-1; D possibly corresponds to TRBD1 (6 bases). This CDR3 is 18 amino acids long. V lost 9 bases, J lost 1 base, and 27 bases lay in between. The V gene's germline CDR1 is LNHDA and CDR2 SQIVND (reference sequence). The CDR3 bases that were read are TGTGCCAGCAGTCCCATCCGGCAGGGGCGATCCCAGAACACTGAA. Encoded protein: CASSPIRQGRSQNTE. From start to end, the CDR3 is CASSPIRQGRSQNTEAFF.

This CDR3 is CASSLDQGSHNEQFF. The part of the CDR3 DNA that was read is TGTGCCAGCAGCTTAGACCAGGGGAGCCACAATGAG. This chain connects TRBV11-2 to TRBJ2-1, with a tentative D call TRBD1 (6 bases). The read stops 3 residues short of the end of the CDR3; the missing end is completed from the germline J gene. The germline V gene encodes CDR1 SGHAT and CDR2 FQNNGV. V lost 0 bases to trimming and J lost 5 bases, with 11 bases between them. This CDR3 comprises 15 residues. Combining the CDR3 with reference TRBV11-2 and TRBJ2-1 gives the whole variable domain EAGVAQSPRYKIIEKRQSVAFWCNPISGHATLYWYQQILGQGPKLLIQFQNNGVVDDSQLPKDRFSAERLKGVDSTLKIQPAKLEDSAVYLCASSLDQGSHNEQFFGPGTRLTVL.